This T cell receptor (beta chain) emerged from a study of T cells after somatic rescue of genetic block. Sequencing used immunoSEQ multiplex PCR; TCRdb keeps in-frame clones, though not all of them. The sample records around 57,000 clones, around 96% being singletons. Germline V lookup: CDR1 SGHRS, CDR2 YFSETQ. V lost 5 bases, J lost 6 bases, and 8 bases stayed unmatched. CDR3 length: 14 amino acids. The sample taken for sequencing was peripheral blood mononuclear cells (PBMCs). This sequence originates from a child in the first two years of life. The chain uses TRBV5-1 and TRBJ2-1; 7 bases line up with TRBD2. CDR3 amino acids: CASSYPPSGNEQFF. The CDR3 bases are TGCGCCAGCAGTTATCCCCCTAGCGGCAATGAGCAGTTCTTC. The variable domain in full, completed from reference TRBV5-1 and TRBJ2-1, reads KAGVTQTPRYLIKTRGQQVTLSCSPISGHRSVSWYQQTPGQGLQFLFEYFSETQRNKGNFPGRFSGRQFSNSRSEMNVSTLELGDSALYLCASSYPPSGNEQFFGPGTRLTVL.